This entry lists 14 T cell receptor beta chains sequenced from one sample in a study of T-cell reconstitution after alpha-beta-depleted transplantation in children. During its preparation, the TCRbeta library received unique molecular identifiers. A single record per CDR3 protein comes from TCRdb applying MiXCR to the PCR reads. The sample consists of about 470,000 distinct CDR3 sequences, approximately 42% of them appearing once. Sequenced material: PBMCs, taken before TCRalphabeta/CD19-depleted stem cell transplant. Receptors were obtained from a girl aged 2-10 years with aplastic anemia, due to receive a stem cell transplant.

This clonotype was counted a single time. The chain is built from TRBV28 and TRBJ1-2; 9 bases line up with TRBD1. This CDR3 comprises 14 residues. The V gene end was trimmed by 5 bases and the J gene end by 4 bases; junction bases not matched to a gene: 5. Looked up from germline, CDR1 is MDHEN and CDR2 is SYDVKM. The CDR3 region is CASSPGQGPYGYTF. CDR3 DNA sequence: TGTGCCAGCAGTCCCGGACAGGGGCCCTATGGCTACACCTTC.

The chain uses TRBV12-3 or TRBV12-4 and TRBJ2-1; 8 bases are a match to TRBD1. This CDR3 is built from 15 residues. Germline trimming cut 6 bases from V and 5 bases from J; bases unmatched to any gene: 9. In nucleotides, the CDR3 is TGTGCCAGCAGACCGGCCCGGACAGGGAACAATGAGCAGTTCTTC. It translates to CASRPARTGNNEQFF.

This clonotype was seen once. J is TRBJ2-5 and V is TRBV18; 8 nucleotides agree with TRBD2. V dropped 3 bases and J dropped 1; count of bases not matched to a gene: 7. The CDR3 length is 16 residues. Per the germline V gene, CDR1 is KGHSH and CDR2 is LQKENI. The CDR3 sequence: CASSPRAGDTQETQYF. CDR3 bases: TGTGCCAGCTCACCCAGAGCGGGGGACACCCAAGAGACCCAGTACTTC. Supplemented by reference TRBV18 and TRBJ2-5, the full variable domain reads NAGVMQNPRHLVRRRGQEARLRCSPMKGHSHVYWYRQLPEEGLKFMVYLQKENIIDESGMPKERFSAEFPKEGPSILRIQQVVRGDSAAYFCASSPRAGDTQETQYFGPGTRLLVL.

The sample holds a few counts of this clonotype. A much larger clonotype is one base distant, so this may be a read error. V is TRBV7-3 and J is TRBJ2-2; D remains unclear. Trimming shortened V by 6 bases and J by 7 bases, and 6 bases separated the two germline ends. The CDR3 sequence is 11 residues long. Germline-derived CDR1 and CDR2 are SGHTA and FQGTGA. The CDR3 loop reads CASSLRGELFF. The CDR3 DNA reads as TGTGCCAGCAGTTTACGCGGGGAGCTGTTTTTT. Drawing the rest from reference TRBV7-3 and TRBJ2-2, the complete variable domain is GAGVSQTPSNKVTEKGKYVELRCDPISGHTALYWYRQSLGQGPEFLIYFQGTGAADDSGLPNDRFFAVRPEGSVSTLKIQRTERGDSAVYLCASSLRGELFFGEGSRLTVL.

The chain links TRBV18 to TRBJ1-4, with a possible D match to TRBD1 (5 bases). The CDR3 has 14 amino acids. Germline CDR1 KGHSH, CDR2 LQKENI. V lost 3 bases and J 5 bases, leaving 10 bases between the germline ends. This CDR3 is CASSPGPTNEKLFF. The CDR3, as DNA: TGTGCCAGCTCACCGGGACCGACCAATGAAAAACTGTTTTTT. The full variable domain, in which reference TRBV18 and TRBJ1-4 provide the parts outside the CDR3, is NAGVMQNPRHLVRRRGQEARLRCSPMKGHSHVYWYRQLPEEGLKFMVYLQKENIIDESGMPKERFSAEFPKEGPSILRIQQVVRGDSAAYFCASSPGPTNEKLFFGSGTQLSVL.

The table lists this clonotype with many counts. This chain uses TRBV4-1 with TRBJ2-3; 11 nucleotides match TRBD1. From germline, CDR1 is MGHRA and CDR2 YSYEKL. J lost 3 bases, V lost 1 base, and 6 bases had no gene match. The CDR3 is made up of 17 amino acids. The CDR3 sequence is CASSQVGGQGATDTQYF. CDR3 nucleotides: TGCGCCAGCAGCCAAGTAGGAGGACAGGGGGCGACAGATACGCAGTATTTT.

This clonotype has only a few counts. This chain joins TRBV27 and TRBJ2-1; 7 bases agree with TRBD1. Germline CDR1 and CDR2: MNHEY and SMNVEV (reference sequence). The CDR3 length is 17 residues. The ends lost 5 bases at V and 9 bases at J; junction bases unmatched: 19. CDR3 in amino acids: CASSPLPRLSRDSEQFF. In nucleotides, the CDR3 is TGTGCCAGCAGTCCCCTCCCGCGACTGTCCCGGGACAGTGAGCAGTTCTTC.

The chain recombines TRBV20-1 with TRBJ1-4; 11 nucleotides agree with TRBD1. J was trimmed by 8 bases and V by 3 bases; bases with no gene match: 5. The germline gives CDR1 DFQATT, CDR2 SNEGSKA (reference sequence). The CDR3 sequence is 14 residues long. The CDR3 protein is CSARGQGGLEKLFF. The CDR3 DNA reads TGCAGTGCTAGGGGACAGGGGGGGTTGGAAAAACTGTTTTTT.

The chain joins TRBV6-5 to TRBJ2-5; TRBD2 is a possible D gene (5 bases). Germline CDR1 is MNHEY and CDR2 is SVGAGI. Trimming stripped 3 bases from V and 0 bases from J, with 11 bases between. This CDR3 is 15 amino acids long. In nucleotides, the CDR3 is TGTGCCAGCAGTTATGGACTTTTGTACCAAGAGACCCAGTACTTC. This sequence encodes CASSYGLLYQETQYF.

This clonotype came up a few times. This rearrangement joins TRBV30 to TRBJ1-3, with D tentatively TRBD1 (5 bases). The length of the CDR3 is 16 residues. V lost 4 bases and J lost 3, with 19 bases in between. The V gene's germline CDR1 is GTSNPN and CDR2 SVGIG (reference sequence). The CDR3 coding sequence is TGTGCCTGGATCCCGAGGGGCTTCGGAGGTGGAAACACCATATATTTT. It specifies CAWIPRGFGGGNTIYF.

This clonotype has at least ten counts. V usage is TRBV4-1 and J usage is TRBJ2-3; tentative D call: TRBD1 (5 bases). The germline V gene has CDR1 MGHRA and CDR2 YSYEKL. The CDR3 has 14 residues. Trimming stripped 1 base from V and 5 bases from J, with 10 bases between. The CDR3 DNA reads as TGCGCCAGCAGCCAAGGTTTAAGGGGAGATACGCAGTATTTT. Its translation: CASSQGLRGDTQYF.

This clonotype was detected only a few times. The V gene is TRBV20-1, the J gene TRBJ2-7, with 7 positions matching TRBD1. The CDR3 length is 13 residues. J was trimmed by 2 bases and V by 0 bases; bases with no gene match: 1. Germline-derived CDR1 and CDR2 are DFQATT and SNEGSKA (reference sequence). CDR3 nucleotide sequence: TGCAGTGCTAGAGAGGACAGGACCTACGAGCAGTACTTC. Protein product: CSAREDRTYEQYF.

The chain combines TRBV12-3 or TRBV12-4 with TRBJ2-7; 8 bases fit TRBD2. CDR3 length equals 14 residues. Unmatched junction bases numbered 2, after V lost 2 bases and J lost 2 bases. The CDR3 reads CASSLRREAYEQYF. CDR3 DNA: TGTGCCAGCAGTTTACGGCGGGAGGCCTACGAGCAGTACTTC.

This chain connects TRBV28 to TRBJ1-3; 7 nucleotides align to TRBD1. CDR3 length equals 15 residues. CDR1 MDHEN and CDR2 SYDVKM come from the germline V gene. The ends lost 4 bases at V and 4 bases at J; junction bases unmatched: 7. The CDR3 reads CASSSLPTGGNTIYF. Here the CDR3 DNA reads TGTGCCAGCAGTTCCTTACCGACAGGGGGAAACACCATATATTTT.